The rows below give T cell receptor beta chains drawn from one sample of a study of CD8 T cells in ankylosing spondylitis. A single record per CDR3 protein comes from TCRdb applying MiXCR to the 5' RACE reads. The table records around 130,000 distinct CDR3 sequences, about 7% of them present only once. The sample consisted of blood, either unsorted or a sorted T cell fraction (not recorded which). Receptor source: a male donor with ankylosing spondylitis or in good health (not recorded which). CDR3s include the opening cysteine and the closing phenylalanine or tryptophan. The D gene is left open where the match is weak. Only part of the rows carry a size: once, few, many, or a class if the clone is expanded.

v_call: TRBV20-1; cdr3_length: 18; d_call: TRBD2; j_call: TRBJ2-1; clone_size: many; cdr3_aa: CSADSYGAGLADNNEQFF; cdr3_nt: TGCAGTGCTGACTCCTACGGGGCGGGACTAGCGGATAACAATGAGCAGTTCTTC
v_call: TRBV5-1; cdr3_length: 11; d_call: -; j_call: TRBJ2-7; clone_size: many; cdr3_aa: CASHDSYEQYF; cdr3_nt: TGCGCCAGCCACGACTCCTACGAGCAGTACTTC
v_call: TRBV5-1; cdr3_length: 14; d_call: -; j_call: TRBJ1-2; clone_size: few; cdr3_aa: CASSLAVQGYGYTF; cdr3_nt: TGCGCCAGCAGCTTGGCTGTACAGGGCTATGGCTACACCTTC
v_call: TRBV12-3/TRBV12-4; cdr3_length: 12; d_call: -; j_call: TRBJ1-5; clone_size: many; cdr3_aa: CASSPSDQPQHF; cdr3_nt: TGTGCCAGCAGTCCTTCTGATCAGCCCCAGCATTTT
v_call: TRBV6-1; cdr3_length: 13; d_call: TRBD1; j_call: TRBJ1-1; clone_size: -; cdr3_aa: CASTTTGITEAFF; cdr3_nt: TGTGCCAGCACCACGACAGGGATCACTGAAGCTTTCTTT
v_call: TRBV27; cdr3_length: 16; d_call: TRBD2; j_call: TRBJ2-5; clone_size: many; cdr3_aa: CASSLGLAGAGETQYF; cdr3_nt: TGTGCCAGCAGTTTAGGACTAGCGGGAGCTGGGGAGACCCAGTACTTC
v_call: TRBV14; cdr3_length: 17; d_call: TRBD2; j_call: TRBJ2-7; clone_size: many; cdr3_aa: CASSQERGTSGDYEQYF; cdr3_nt: TGTGCCAGCAGCCAAGAAAGAGGGACTAGCGGAGACTACGAGCAGTACTTC
v_call: TRBV5-1; cdr3_length: 15; d_call: -; j_call: TRBJ2-2; clone_size: many; cdr3_aa: CASSFQGPGTGELFF; cdr3_nt: TGCGCCAGCAGCTTTCAGGGGCCAGGCACCGGGGAGCTGTTTTTT
v_call: TRBV7-2; cdr3_length: 16; d_call: -; j_call: TRBJ1-5; clone_size: many; cdr3_aa: CASSLVAVAGNQPQHF; cdr3_nt: TGTGCCAGCAGCTTAGTAGCGGTGGCGGGCAATCAGCCCCAGCATTTT
v_call: TRBV12-3/TRBV12-4; cdr3_length: 13; d_call: -; j_call: TRBJ1-1; clone_size: many; cdr3_aa: CASSLSGLAAAFF; cdr3_nt: TGTGCCAGCAGTTTATCCGGCCTTGCAGCAGCTTTCTTT
v_call: TRBV7-2; cdr3_length: 15; d_call: -; j_call: TRBJ2-1; clone_size: many; cdr3_aa: CASSLVGFSYNEQFF; cdr3_nt: TGTGCCAGCAGCTTAGTGGGATTCTCCTACAATGAGCAGTTCTTC
v_call: TRBV12-3/TRBV12-4; cdr3_length: 15; d_call: -; j_call: TRBJ2-2; clone_size: -; cdr3_aa: CASSRGTKNTGELFF; cdr3_nt: TGTGCCAGCAGCCGCGGGACAAAGAACACCGGGGAGCTGTTTTTT
v_call: TRBV30; cdr3_length: 13; d_call: -; j_call: TRBJ1-2; clone_size: many; cdr3_aa: CAWSVLGLDGYTF; cdr3_nt: TGTGCCTGGAGTGTTTTGGGACTAGATGGCTACACCTTC
v_call: TRBV27; cdr3_length: 13; d_call: -; j_call: TRBJ1-1; clone_size: many; cdr3_aa: CASSRAIRTEAFF; cdr3_nt: TGTGCCAGCAGTAGGGCCATTAGGACTGAAGCTTTCTTT
v_call: TRBV27; cdr3_length: 17; d_call: TRBD1; j_call: TRBJ2-1; clone_size: many; cdr3_aa: CASSSHRDRVSYNEQFF; cdr3_nt: TGTGCCAGCAGTTCCCATCGGGACAGGGTCTCCTACAATGAGCAGTTCTTC
v_call: TRBV5-6; cdr3_length: 14; d_call: -; j_call: TRBJ1-2; clone_size: many; cdr3_aa: CASSPPSGHYGYTF; cdr3_nt: TGTGCCAGCAGCCCACCTAGCGGACACTATGGCTACACCTTC
v_call: TRBV20-1; cdr3_length: 14; d_call: TRBD1; j_call: TRBJ1-1; clone_size: many; cdr3_aa: CSAREDRGYTEAFF; cdr3_nt: TGCAGTGCTAGAGAGGACAGGGGGTACACTGAAGCTTTCTTT
v_call: TRBV6-1; cdr3_length: 18; d_call: TRBD2; j_call: TRBJ2-1; clone_size: many; cdr3_aa: CASSARGSGGISYNEQFF; cdr3_nt: TGTGCCAGCAGTGCCCGGGGTAGCGGGGGAATTTCCTACAATGAGCAGTTCTTC
v_call: TRBV9; cdr3_length: 13; d_call: -; j_call: TRBJ1-1; clone_size: many; cdr3_aa: CASSGLQGTEAFF; cdr3_nt: TGTGCCAGCAGCGGTTTACAGGGCACTGAAGCTTTCTTT
v_call: TRBV18; cdr3_length: 13; d_call: -; j_call: TRBJ2-7; clone_size: many; cdr3_aa: CASSPREGPEQYF; cdr3_nt: TGTGCCAGCTCACCACGGGAAGGGCCTGAGCAGTACTTC
v_call: TRBV6-2/TRBV6-3; cdr3_length: 16; d_call: TRBD1; j_call: TRBJ2-7; clone_size: many; cdr3_aa: CASSAPGTVLPYEQYF; cdr3_nt: TGTGCCAGCAGTGCCCCCGGGACAGTGCTTCCCTACGAGCAGTACTTC
v_call: TRBV12-3/TRBV12-4; cdr3_length: 16; d_call: -; j_call: TRBJ2-3; clone_size: many; cdr3_aa: CASSHYSSESTDTQYF; cdr3_nt: TGTGCCAGCAGCCATTACTCTAGCGAGAGCACAGATACGCAGTATTTT
v_call: TRBV28; cdr3_length: 15; d_call: -; j_call: TRBJ2-7; clone_size: many; cdr3_aa: CASSLGGPSSYEQYF; cdr3_nt: TGTGCCAGCAGTTTGGGCGGTCCGAGCTCCTACGAGCAGTACTTC
v_call: TRBV11-2; cdr3_length: 11; d_call: -; j_call: TRBJ2-2; clone_size: many; cdr3_aa: CASSFWGELFF; cdr3_nt: TGTGCCAGCAGCTTTTGGGGGGAGCTGTTTTTT
v_call: TRBV6-1; cdr3_length: 13; d_call: -; j_call: TRBJ2-3; clone_size: -; cdr3_aa: CASSPRLVDTQYF; cdr3_nt: TGTGCCAGCAGTCCCCGTCTGGTAGATACGCAGTATTTT
v_call: TRBV7-2; cdr3_length: 14; d_call: TRBD1; j_call: TRBJ2-1; clone_size: many; cdr3_aa: CASSPYRGDSEQFF; cdr3_nt: TGTGCCAGCAGCCCGTACAGGGGAGACAGTGAGCAGTTCTTC
v_call: TRBV29-1; cdr3_length: 14; d_call: -; j_call: TRBJ2-6; clone_size: many; cdr3_aa: CSVGTESGANVLTF; cdr3_nt: TGCAGCGTTGGAACCGAGTCTGGGGCCAACGTCCTGACTTTC
v_call: TRBV5-6; cdr3_length: 14; d_call: -; j_call: TRBJ2-7; clone_size: many; cdr3_aa: CASSLGGLAYEQYF; cdr3_nt: TGTGCCAGCAGCTTGGGGGGACTCGCATACGAGCAGTACTTC
v_call: TRBV15; cdr3_length: 14; d_call: -; j_call: TRBJ1-5; clone_size: many; cdr3_aa: CATSRDLAWRPQHF; cdr3_nt: TGTGCCACCAGCAGAGATTTAGCGTGGCGGCCCCAGCATTTT